This TCR beta chain originates from a study of shared clonotypes between healthy human individuals. The CDR3 is 14 residues long. V shed 6 bases, J shed 4 bases, and the junction held 1 base outside the gene matches. Per germline, CDR1 ENHRY and CDR2 SYGVKD. Naive CD8 populations comprised CD45RO-negative cells positively selected for CCR7, excluding terminally differentiated effector memory CD45RA+ cells. Execution of the assay was at deep level. Method: immunoSEQ multiplex PCR; TCRdb's copy keeps in-frame clones and lacks some. The data show under 1 million clones, 80% to 95% seen once. The receptor's source is a young man in good health. The V call is TRBV10-3, the J call TRBJ2-1, with 12 bases that match TRBD2. Sequenced sample: naive CD8+ T cells sorted from blood. The CDR3 bases are TGTGCCATCAGGGGACTAGCGGGTTACAATGAGCAGTTCTTC. It encodes CAIRGLAGYNEQFF.